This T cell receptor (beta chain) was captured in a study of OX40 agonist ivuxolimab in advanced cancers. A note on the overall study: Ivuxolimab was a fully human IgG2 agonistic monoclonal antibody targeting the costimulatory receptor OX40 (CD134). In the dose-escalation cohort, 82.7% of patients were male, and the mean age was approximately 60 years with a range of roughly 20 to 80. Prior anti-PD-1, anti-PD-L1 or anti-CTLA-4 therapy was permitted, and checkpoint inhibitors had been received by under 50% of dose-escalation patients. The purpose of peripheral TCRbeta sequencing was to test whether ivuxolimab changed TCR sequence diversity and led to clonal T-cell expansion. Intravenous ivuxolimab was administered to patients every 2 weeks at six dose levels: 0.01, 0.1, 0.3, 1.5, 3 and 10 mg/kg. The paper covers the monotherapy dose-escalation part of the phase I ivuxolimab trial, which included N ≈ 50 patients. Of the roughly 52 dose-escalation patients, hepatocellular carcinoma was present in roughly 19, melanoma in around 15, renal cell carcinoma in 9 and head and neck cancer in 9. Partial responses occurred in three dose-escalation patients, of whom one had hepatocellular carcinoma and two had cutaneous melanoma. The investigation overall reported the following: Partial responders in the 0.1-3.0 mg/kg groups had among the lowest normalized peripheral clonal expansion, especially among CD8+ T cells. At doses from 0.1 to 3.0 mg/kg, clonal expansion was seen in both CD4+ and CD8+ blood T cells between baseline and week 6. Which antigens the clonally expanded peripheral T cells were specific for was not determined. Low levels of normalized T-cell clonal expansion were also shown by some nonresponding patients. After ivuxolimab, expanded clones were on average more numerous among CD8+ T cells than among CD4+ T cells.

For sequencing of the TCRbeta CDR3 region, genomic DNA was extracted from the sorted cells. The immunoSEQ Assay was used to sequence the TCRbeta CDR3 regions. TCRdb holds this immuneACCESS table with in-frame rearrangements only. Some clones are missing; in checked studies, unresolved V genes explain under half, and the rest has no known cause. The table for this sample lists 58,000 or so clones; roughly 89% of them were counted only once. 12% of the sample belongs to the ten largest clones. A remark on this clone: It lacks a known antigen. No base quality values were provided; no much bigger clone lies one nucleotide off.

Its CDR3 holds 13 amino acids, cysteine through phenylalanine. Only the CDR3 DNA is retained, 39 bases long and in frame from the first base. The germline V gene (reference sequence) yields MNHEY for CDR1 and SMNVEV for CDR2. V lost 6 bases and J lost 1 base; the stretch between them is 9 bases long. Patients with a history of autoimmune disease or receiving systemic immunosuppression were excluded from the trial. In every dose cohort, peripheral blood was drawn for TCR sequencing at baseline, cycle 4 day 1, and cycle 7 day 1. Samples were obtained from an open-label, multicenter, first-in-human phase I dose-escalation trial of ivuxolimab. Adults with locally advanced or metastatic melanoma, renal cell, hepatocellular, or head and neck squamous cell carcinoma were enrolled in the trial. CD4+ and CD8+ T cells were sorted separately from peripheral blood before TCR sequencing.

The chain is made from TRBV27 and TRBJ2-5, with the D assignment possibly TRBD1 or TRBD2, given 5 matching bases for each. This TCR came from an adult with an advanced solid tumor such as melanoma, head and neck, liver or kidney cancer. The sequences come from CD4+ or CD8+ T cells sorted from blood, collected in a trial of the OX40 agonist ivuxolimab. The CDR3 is CASRGPFQETQYF. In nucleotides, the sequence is TGTGCCAGCAGGGGACCATTCCAAGAGACCCAGTACTTC.